Shown below are 27 T cell receptor beta chains from a single sample sequenced in a study of T cell responses to AZD1222 COVID-19 vaccine. Here immunoSEQ multiplex PCR was the method, and the copy in TCRdb shows in-frame clones only, minus some. The table includes 150,000 or so clones, over 80% detected once. The sample here was peripheral blood, taken 28 days after the second AZD1222 dose. The receptor source for this set is an adult who received the AZD1222 COVID-19 vaccine.

The chain joins TRBV28 to TRBJ2-1; 15 bases match TRBD2. Germline values: CDR1 MDHEN, CDR2 SYDVKM. V dropped 5 bases and J dropped 8; count of bases not matched to a gene: 10. The CDR3 spans 17 residues. This chain's CDR3 is CASSARTSGRARDEQFF. The CDR3 nucleotides read TGTGCCAGCAGTGCCCGGACTAGCGGGAGGGCCAGAGATGAGCAGTTCTTC.

The rearrangement links TRBV5-1 to TRBJ2-7, with TRBD1 matching 8 bases. The germline gives CDR1 SGHRS, CDR2 YFSETQ. V gave up 4 bases and J gave up 3 bases; unmatched junction bases: 6. This CDR3 has 14 residues. CDR3 bases: TGCGCCAGCAGCACCCGACAGGGGCGCTACGAGCAGTACTTC. This sequence encodes CASSTRQGRYEQYF.

The gene calls are TRBV28 and TRBJ1-2, with D possibly being TRBD1 (5 bases). The germline gives CDR1 MDHEN, CDR2 SYDVKM. V was clipped by 4 bases and J by 6 bases, with 9 bases between them. The CDR3 sequence is 12 residues long. The CDR3 loop is CASSWGNNGYTF. The CDR3 coding sequence is TGTGCCAGCAGTTGGGGCAACAATGGCTACACCTTC.

The rearrangement joins TRBV7-2 to TRBJ2-7; 8 positions match TRBD1. The CDR3 has 17 amino acids. Trimming at V came to 2 bases and at J to 2 bases, leaving 11 bases not matched to a gene. The germline V gene encodes CDR1 SGHTA and CDR2 FQGNSA. CDR3 protein: CASSLKDSQDRAYEQYF. The DNA of the CDR3 is TGTGCCAGCAGCTTAAAAGACAGCCAGGACAGGGCCTACGAGCAGTACTTC. Full variable domain (missing parts from reference TRBV7-2 and TRBJ2-7): GAGVSQSPSNKVTEKGKDVELRCDPISGHTALYWYRQSLGQGLEFLIYFQGNSAPDKSGLPSDRFSAERTGGSVSTLTIQRTQQEDSAVYLCASSLKDSQDRAYEQYFGPGTRLTVT.

The rearrangement links TRBV28 to TRBJ2-4; maybe TRBD1 (7 bases). V lost 5 bases, J lost 6 bases, and 14 bases lay in between. There are 14 residues in the CDR3. CDR1 and CDR2 (germline): MDHEN, SYDVKM. For the CDR3, the DNA is TGTGCCAGCAGTCCTCCTCAGGGGGGAAACATTCAGTACTTC. Amino acid sequence: CASSPPQGGNIQYF. Full variable domain (rest looked up from reference TRBV28 and TRBJ2-4): DVKVTQSSRYLVKRTGEKVFLECVQDMDHENMFWYRQDPGLGLRLIYFSYDVKMKEKGDIPEGYSVSREKKERFSLILESASTNQTSMYLCASSPPQGGNIQYFGAGTRLSVL.

The V gene is TRBV5-8, the J gene TRBJ1-2, with 8 bases that match TRBD1. This CDR3 comprises 14 residues. The J segment lost 1 base and the V segment lost 4 bases, leaving 3 bases of the junction unmatched. Germline CDR1 SGHTS, CDR2 YDEGEE. This CDR3 reads CASSPDRGNYGYTF. The CDR3 DNA is TGTGCCAGCAGCCCCGACAGGGGTAACTATGGCTACACCTTC. The variable domain in full, completed from reference TRBV5-8 and TRBJ1-2, reads EAGVTQSPTHLIKTRGQQATLRCSPISGHTSVYWYQQALGLGLQFLLWYDEGEERNRGNFPPRFSGRQFPNYSSELNVNALELEDSALYLCASSPDRGNYGYTFGSGTRLTVV.

The rearrangement joins TRBV27 to TRBJ1-6, with 9 positions matching TRBD1. The CDR3 totals 15 residues. The V gene end was trimmed by 8 bases and the J gene end by 10 bases; junction bases not matched to a gene: 12. In germline, CDR1 is MNHEY, CDR2 SMNVEV (reference sequence). The CDR3, as DNA: TGTGCCAGCCGCACCCCGGGACAGGGAGTATCACCCCTCCACTTT. This gives the protein CASRTPGQGVSPLHF.

The chain employs TRBV7-9 and TRBJ1-2; D possibly corresponds to TRBD1 (5 bases). V lost 3 bases to trimming and J lost 4 bases, with 9 bases between them. CDR3 size: 13 residues. Germline CDR1 SEHNR, CDR2 FQNEAQ (reference sequence). CDR3 sequence: CASSFERGYGYTF. The CDR3 bases are TGTGCCAGCAGCTTTGAGAGGGGCTATGGCTACACCTTC.

The genes are TRBV7-6 and TRBJ1-1; TRBD1 aligns across 10 bases. Trimming took 5 bases from V and 2 from J; bases not matched to a gene: 5. This CDR3 contains 15 residues. Germline lookup yields CDR1 SGHVS and CDR2 FNYEAQ. The CDR3 DNA reads as TGTGCCAGCAGCGCCGGACAGGGGGTTAACACTGAAGCTTTCTTT. Residues: CASSAGQGVNTEAFF.

The chain recombines TRBV7-2 with TRBJ2-5; tentatively, D is TRBD1 (6 bases). Germline CDR1 SGHTA, CDR2 FQGNSA. Trimming took off 3 bases at V and 2 bases at J, with 10 bases between the two ends. The CDR3 sequence is 14 residues long. The DNA of the CDR3 is TGTGCCAGCAGCTTTTACAGGGAACAAGAGACCCAGTACTTC. It codes for CASSFYREQETQYF.

The chain uses TRBV28 and TRBJ1-1, with D maybe TRBD1 (5 bases). The CDR3 covers 11 residues. Germline V gives CDR1 MDHEN, CDR2 SYDVKM. V was shortened by 8 bases and J by 8 bases, with 12 bases between the two germline ends. The DNA for the CDR3 is TGTGCCAGCCAACGGTGGGGGGAAGCTTTCTTT. Its translation is CASQRWGEAFF.

With respect to this clone: This same CDR3 is encoded by further DNA sequences in the sample. The rearrangement uses TRBV19 and TRBJ1-5; a possible D gene is TRBD1 (5 bases). The V gene's germline CDR1 is LNHDA and CDR2 SQIVND (reference sequence). Trimming stripped 3 bases from V and 4 bases from J, with 7 bases between. This CDR3 is built from 13 residues. The DNA of the CDR3 is TGTGCCAGTAGTATCGCAGGGAATCAGCCCCAGCATTTT. Protein product: CASSIAGNQPQHF.

This clone has a single count. The chain employs TRBV24-1 and TRBJ1-1, with 8 bases fitting TRBD1. CDR3 length: 18 amino acids. Losses at the gene ends were 1 base for V and 1 base for J; bases not matched to a gene: 10. Germline CDR1 and CDR2: KGHDR and SFDVKD. The CDR3 DNA follows: TGTGCCACCAGTGATTTATGGACAGGGAGAAGGGAGAACACTGAAGCTTTCTTT. Translated, it gives CATSDLWTGRRENTEAFF.

The chain employs TRBV5-4 and TRBJ1-1, with a tentative D call TRBD1 (6 bases). The V gene's germline CDR1 is SGHNT and CDR2 YYREEE (reference sequence). V gave up 4 bases and J gave up 8 bases, with 15 bases separating them. The CDR3 is made up of 13 amino acids. In nucleotides, the CDR3 is TGTGCCAGCAGCGATTACGGGGGCACGGAAGCTTTCTTT. Translated, it gives CASSDYGGTEAFF.

J is TRBJ1-1 and V is TRBV19; D is ambiguous. Deletions cut 5 bases from V and 5 bases from J, with 12 bases between. CDR3 length equals 13 residues. From germline, CDR1 is LNHDA and CDR2 SQIVND (reference sequence). The chain's CDR3 is CASSATVGTEAFF. The CDR3 DNA is TGTGCCAGTAGTGCGACCGTGGGGACTGAAGCTTTCTTT.

The chain joins TRBV7-9 to TRBJ2-7; the D is unclear. The germline V gene encodes CDR1 SEHNR and CDR2 FQNEAQ (reference sequence). The CDR3 runs 12 residues. The V gene lost 7 bases and the J gene lost 0 bases, with 7 bases spanning the gap. The CDR3 DNA reads TGTGCCAGCACCCTTGACTCCTACGAGCAGTACTTC. It is translated as CASTLDSYEQYF. Complete variable domain (other parts from reference TRBV7-9 and TRBJ2-7): DTGVSQNPRHKITKRGQNVTFRCDPISEHNRLYWYRQTLGQGPEFLTYFQNEAQLEKSRLLSDRFSAERPKGSFSTLEIQRTEQGDSAMYLCASTLDSYEQYFGPGTRLTVT.

The genes are TRBV6-4 and TRBJ2-3; 8 nucleotides match TRBD2. This CDR3 is built from 15 residues. After removal of 3 bases from V and 3 bases from J, the junction contained 5 bases not matched to a gene. Germline V gives CDR1 MRHNA, CDR2 SNTAGT. CDR3 DNA sequence: TGTGCCAGCAGTGAAAGCGGGAGAAGGACAGATACGCAGTATTTT. As protein: CASSESGRRTDTQYF.

The chain couples TRBV4-2 to TRBJ2-2; D tentatively reads TRBD1 or TRBD2 (5 bases each). Looked up from germline, CDR1 is LGHNA and CDR2 is YNFKEQ. Trimming pared 0 bases from V and 8 bases from J, leaving 13 bases between. There are 15 residues in the CDR3. CDR3 residues: CASSQELRGRGELFF. DNA for the CDR3: TGTGCCAGCAGCCAAGAACTACGGGGACGAGGGGAGCTGTTTTTT.

V usage is TRBV19 and J usage is TRBJ2-1; TRBD2 is a possible D gene (7 bases). V was pared by 3 bases and J by 2 bases, with 17 bases between. Per the germline V gene, CDR1 is LNHDA and CDR2 is SQIVND (reference sequence). This CDR3 region has 17 residues. CDR3 in DNA: TGTGCCAGTAGTATTTCGCCGGGGGGCGAACCCTACAATGAGCAGTTCTTC. This gives the protein CASSISPGGEPYNEQFF.

The rearrangement uses TRBV10-3 and TRBJ1-1, with 8 bases identical to TRBD1. Germline V gene sequence: CDR1 ENHRY, CDR2 SYGVKD. The CDR3 totals 13 residues. V was pared by 11 bases and J by 1 base, with 6 bases of the junction left unmatched. The CDR3 nucleotides are TGTGCCCTCCGGGACAGGCCGAACACTGAAGCTTTCTTT. This sequence encodes CALRDRPNTEAFF.

The chain recombines TRBV6-4 with TRBJ1-1; D is undetermined. CDR3 length: 13 amino acids. Germline values: CDR1 MRHNA, CDR2 SNTAGT. V lost 6 bases, J lost 5 bases, and 13 bases lay in between. The CDR3 coding sequence is TGTGCCAGCAGCCTCGAGAGGAATACTGAAGCTTTCTTT. This encodes CASSLERNTEAFF.

The table lists this clone with a count of one. This chain connects TRBV7-2 to TRBJ2-2; D gene ambiguous. V lost 1 base, J lost 0 bases, and 9 bases lay in between. The CDR3 covers 16 residues. The germline gives CDR1 SGHTA, CDR2 FQGNSA. The CDR3 DNA follows: TGTGCCAGCAGCTTAGAAGCCAGGACGAACACCGGGGAGCTGTTTTTT. This encodes CASSLEARTNTGELFF.

The V gene is TRBV30, the J gene TRBJ1-5; TRBD1 aligns across 7 bases. Germline assignment: CDR1 GTSNPN and CDR2 SVGIG (reference sequence). V dropped 5 bases and J dropped 7; count of bases not matched to a gene: 8. The CDR3 runs 13 residues. In DNA, the CDR3 is TGTGCCTGGGCTCCAGGGGGGGCCCAGCCCCAGCATTTT. Protein sequence: CAWAPGGAQPQHF.

The chain couples TRBV29-1 to TRBJ2-7; D uncertain. V gave up 6 bases and J gave up 0 bases, with 15 bases separating them. There are 14 residues in the CDR3. Germline lookup yields CDR1 SQVTM and CDR2 ANQGSEA. In DNA form, the CDR3 reads TGCAGCGTCGAGGTGCAGGAACGCTCCTACGAGCAGTACTTC. It is translated as CSVEVQERSYEQYF.

V and J are TRBV6-5 and TRBJ2-1; 8 bases match TRBD2. The ends lost 5 bases at V and 0 bases at J; junction bases unmatched: 3. The CDR3 length is 15 residues. CDR1 and CDR2 from the germline V gene are MNHEY and SVGAGI. The CDR3 DNA reads TGTGCCAGCAGTACCGGGAGGGGCTCCTACAATGAGCAGTTCTTC. It yields the protein CASSTGRGSYNEQFF.

This clone was seen a single time. The CDR3 reads CASSLAGDEKLFF. CDR3 sequence (DNA): TGTGCCAGCAGTTTAGCCGGTGATGAAAAACTGTTTTTT. The chain employs TRBV28 and TRBJ1-4; D ambiguous. The CDR3 length is 13 residues. CDR1 is MDHEN and CDR2 is SYDVKM in the germline V gene. The V end was cut by 2 bases, the J end by 6 bases, with 7 bases between.

This chain uses TRBV19 with TRBJ1-1; D is uncertain. Per the germline V gene, CDR1 is LNHDA and CDR2 is SQIVND (reference sequence). V was trimmed by 6 bases and J by 1 base, leaving 9 bases between them. The CDR3 runs to 13 residues. The CDR3 is CASRRQENTEAFF. DNA of the CDR3: TGTGCCAGTAGAAGGCAGGAGAACACTGAAGCTTTCTTT.